This TCR beta chain was found in a study of T cells in Graves' hyperthyroidism and ophthalmopathy. Germline V lookup: CDR1 MDHEN, CDR2 SYDVKM. The CDR3 sequence is 14 residues long. V lost 1 base, J lost 3 bases, and 2 bases stayed unmatched. RNA transcripts served as the template for amplifying TCR beta CDR3 regions. The HTBI primer set drove a first-round RT-PCR of the TCR CDR3. MiXCR, run by TCRdb on the multiplex PCR reads, gives a single entry per CDR3 protein. This table holds some 770,000 distinct CDR3 sequences, around 17% found once. Patients were aged 18 to 65, had disease duration under 2 months, and had newly diagnosed hyperthyroidism.

This sequence was found in a man between 18 and 29 years old with Graves' hyperthyroidism. The chain recombines TRBV28 with TRBJ1-2; 7 nucleotides line up with TRBD1. The sample taken for sequencing was blood. The CDR3 protein is CASSLLGTDYGYTF. The CDR3 DNA reads as TGTGCCAGCAGTTTATTAGGGACAGACTATGGCTACACCTTC.